The 19 T cell receptor beta chains reported below all come from one sample, sequenced in a study of blood T cell repertoires in COVID-19. TCRdb keeps only in-frame clones here, not all; method: immunoSEQ multiplex PCR. The sample holds more than 45,000 clones, 75% to 95% seen once. The sample consisted of peripheral blood. The receptor source for this set is a man between 65 and 80 years old with acute or convalescent COVID-19.

The chain links TRBV7-2 to TRBJ1-6; D possibly corresponds to TRBD1 (6 bases). V was trimmed by 5 bases and J by 4 bases, leaving 18 bases between them. CDR3 size: 17 residues. Germline V gives CDR1 SGHTA, CDR2 FQGNSA. The CDR3 here is CASSPRGPGVYNSPLHF. The CDR3 DNA follows: TGTGCCAGCAGCCCCCGGGGTCCAGGGGTTTATAATTCACCCCTCCACTTT. Full variable domain (rest looked up from reference TRBV7-2 and TRBJ1-6): GAGVSQSPSNKVTEKGKDVELRCDPISGHTALYWYRQSLGQGLEFLIYFQGNSAPDKSGLPSDRFSAERTGGSVSTLTIQRTQQEDSAVYLCASSPRGPGVYNSPLHFGNGTRLTVT.

The chain recombines TRBV5-1 with TRBJ2-3, with D tentatively TRBD2 (6 bases). CDR3 length: 17 residues. V was trimmed by 5 bases and J by 3 bases, leaving 22 bases between them. The germline gives CDR1 SGHRS, CDR2 YFSETQ. CDR3 sequence: CASSTGVTPRGTDTQYF. CDR3 nucleotides: TGCGCCAGCAGTACGGGGGTGACCCCTCGGGGGACAGATACGCAGTATTTT.

Here the CDR3 reads CASSERAGGYYEQYF. The CDR3 nucleotides are TGCGCCAGCAGTGAGCGGGCGGGGGGGTACTACGAGCAGTACTTC. V gene TRBV10-2 combines with J gene TRBJ2-7; 9 positions agree with TRBD2. Germline-derived CDR1 and CDR2 are WSHSY and SAAADI. Trimming took 2 bases from V and 3 from J; bases not matched to a gene: 5. The CDR3 has 15 amino acids.

The V and J genes are TRBV10-1 and TRBJ1-5; TRBD1 matches 9 bases. V was pared by 4 bases and J by 2 bases, with 9 bases of the junction left unmatched. This CDR3 region has 17 residues. From germline, CDR1 is WNHNN and CDR2 SYGVQD (reference sequence). The CDR3 DNA is TGCGCCAGCAGTGGAGTACAGGGGGCCATGTGCAATCAGCCCCAGCATTTT. It codes for CASSGVQGAMCNQPQHF.

This chain joins TRBV6-6 and TRBJ1-2; D uncertain. CDR1 and CDR2 from the germline V gene are MNHNY and SVGAGI (reference sequence). Trimming stripped 10 bases from V and 4 bases from J, with 10 bases between. The CDR3 covers 11 residues. The DNA of the CDR3 is TGTGCCACTAGGCCGCTCTATGGCTACACCTTC. It codes for CATRPLYGYTF.

V is TRBV27 and J is TRBJ1-1; D uncertain. This CDR3 has 17 amino acids. V was trimmed by 1 base and J by 1 base, leaving 16 bases between them. Germline V lookup: CDR1 MNHEY, CDR2 SMNVEV (reference sequence). CDR3 nucleotide sequence: TGTGCCAGCAGTTTATTAGCCCTCATAACCCCGAACACTGAAGCTTTCTTT. Its protein product is CASSLLALITPNTEAFF.

V usage is TRBV24-1 and J usage is TRBJ1-6; possibly TRBD1 for D (6 bases). Germline CDR1 KGHDR, CDR2 SFDVKD. The CDR3 is made up of 13 amino acids. The V end lost 6 bases, the J end lost 8 bases, and 10 bases lay between the germline ends. The DNA for the CDR3 is TGTGCCACCAGTCGGGACATGGATTCACCCCTCCACTTT. It codes for CATSRDMDSPLHF.

V and J are TRBV6-1 and TRBJ1-2; 11 positions agree with TRBD1. V trimming: 1 base; J trimming: 4 bases; junction bases outside the gene matches: 2. The CDR3 consists of 15 residues. Looked up from germline, CDR1 is MNHNS and CDR2 is SASEGT. CDR3 bases: TGTGCCAGCAGTGAAGGGGGACAGGGGGGCTATGGCTACACCTTC. Translating it yields CASSEGGQGGYGYTF.

The J gene is TRBJ2-1, the V gene TRBV18; TRBD1 matches 7 bases. Trimming removed 3 bases from V and 9 bases from J; junction bases left unmatched: 5. This CDR3 has 13 amino acids. CDR1 KGHSH and CDR2 LQKENI come from the germline V gene. CDR3 region: CASSPTGQLEQFF. For the CDR3, the DNA is TGTGCCAGCTCACCCACGGGACAGCTTGAGCAGTTCTTC.

This chain joins TRBV5-6 and TRBJ2-2, with D hard to call. Per the germline V gene, CDR1 is SGHDT and CDR2 is YYEEEE. The V gene lost 4 bases and the J gene lost 4 bases, with 11 bases spanning the gap. CDR3 size: 14 residues. CDR3 loop: CASSPEFSTGELFF. For the CDR3, the DNA is TGTGCCAGCAGCCCTGAGTTTAGCACCGGGGAGCTGTTTTTT.

This chain uses TRBV2 with TRBJ1-3; D is uncertain. V lost 4 bases to trimming and J lost 3 bases, with 10 bases between them. Germline V gene sequence: CDR1 SNHLY, CDR2 FYNNEI. There are 14 residues in the CDR3. The CDR3 nucleotides are TGTGCCAGCAGTGCGGGGAGAGGTGGAAACACCATATATTTT. Its translation is CASSAGRGGNTIYF.

This clone was detected once. The chain recombines TRBV7-3 with TRBJ2-1; 9 nucleotides match TRBD2. The CDR3 totals 18 residues. V lost 0 bases, J lost 6 bases, and 12 bases stayed unmatched. Germline CDR1 and CDR2: SGHTA and FQGTGA. DNA for the CDR3: TGTGCCAGCAGCTTAACGTATTCGGGACTAGCAGGTCCCAATGAGCAGTTCTTC. It is translated as CASSLTYSGLAGPNEQFF.

The rearrangement links TRBV27 to TRBJ2-3, with D perhaps matching TRBD2 (5 bases). This CDR3 contains 15 residues. V lost 4 bases, J lost 0 bases, and 11 bases lay in between. Germline V gene data show CDR1 as MNHEY and CDR2 as SMNVEV (reference sequence). The CDR3 sequence is CASSYDYRSTDTQYF. In nucleotides, the CDR3 is TGTGCCAGCAGTTATGACTACCGGAGCACAGATACGCAGTATTTT.

This rearrangement joins TRBV28 to TRBJ2-1, with TRBD2 matching over 9 bases. V lost 4 bases and J lost 8; bases outside the gene matches: 9. CDR3 size: 15 residues. The germline gives CDR1 MDHEN, CDR2 SYDVKM. CDR3 DNA: TGTGCCAGCAGTTCGACTAGCGGTTCCGTGGATGAGCAGTTCTTC. Residues: CASSSTSGSVDEQFF.

The V gene is TRBV5-4, the J gene TRBJ1-1; 7 bases are shared with TRBD1. V lost 2 bases to trimming and J lost 3 bases; unmatched junction nucleotides: 7. The CDR3 has 15 amino acids. Germline-derived CDR1 and CDR2 are SGHNT and YYREEE (reference sequence). The CDR3 here is CASSLAQGVYTEAFF. CDR3 DNA sequence: TGTGCCAGCAGCTTAGCCCAGGGGGTATACACTGAAGCTTTCTTT.

This chain joins TRBV7-9 and TRBJ1-6; maybe TRBD1 (6 bases). This CDR3 is 17 amino acids long. V lost 5 bases and J 0 bases, leaving 14 bases between the germline ends. Germline V lookup: CDR1 SEHNR, CDR2 FQNEAQ (reference sequence). CDR3 region: CASSLQGGSSYNSPLHF. The CDR3 nucleotides read TGTGCCAGCAGCCTACAGGGCGGGAGCTCCTATAATTCACCCCTCCACTTT.

The V gene is TRBV5-5, the J gene TRBJ1-1, with TRBD1 matching over 7 bases. V shed 4 bases, J shed 1 base, and the junction held 7 bases outside the gene matches. The CDR3 is 15 amino acids. Germline values: CDR1 SGHKS, CDR2 YYEKEE (reference sequence). CDR3 sequence reads: CASSNERTGNTEAFF. For the CDR3, the DNA is TGTGCCAGCAGCAACGAGAGGACAGGGAACACTGAAGCTTTCTTT. Full variable domain (missing parts from reference TRBV5-5 and TRBJ1-1): DAGVTQSPTHLIKTRGQQVTLRCSPISGHKSVSWYQQVLGQGPQFIFQYYEKEERGRGNFPDRFSARQFPNYSSELNVNALLLGDSALYLCASSNERTGNTEAFFGQGTRLTVV.

V is TRBV7-2 and J is TRBJ2-7; TRBD2 matches at 7 bases. CDR3 size: 17 residues. V lost 1 base and J lost 1; bases outside the gene matches: 10. Germline CDR1 SGHTA, CDR2 FQGNSA. CDR3 in amino acids: CASSLGFAGDPSYEQYF. CDR3 bases: TGTGCCAGCAGCTTAGGGTTCGCGGGGGACCCGTCCTACGAGCAGTACTTC.

The V and J genes are TRBV28 and TRBJ2-7, with 7 positions matching TRBD1. Germline CDR1 and CDR2: MDHEN and SYDVKM. The CDR3 extends over 11 amino acids. The junction had 1 base not matched to a gene; V was cut back by 8 bases and J by 3 bases. The CDR3 loop reads CASHRGYEQYF. The CDR3 nucleotides read TGTGCCAGCCACAGGGGCTACGAGCAGTACTTC.